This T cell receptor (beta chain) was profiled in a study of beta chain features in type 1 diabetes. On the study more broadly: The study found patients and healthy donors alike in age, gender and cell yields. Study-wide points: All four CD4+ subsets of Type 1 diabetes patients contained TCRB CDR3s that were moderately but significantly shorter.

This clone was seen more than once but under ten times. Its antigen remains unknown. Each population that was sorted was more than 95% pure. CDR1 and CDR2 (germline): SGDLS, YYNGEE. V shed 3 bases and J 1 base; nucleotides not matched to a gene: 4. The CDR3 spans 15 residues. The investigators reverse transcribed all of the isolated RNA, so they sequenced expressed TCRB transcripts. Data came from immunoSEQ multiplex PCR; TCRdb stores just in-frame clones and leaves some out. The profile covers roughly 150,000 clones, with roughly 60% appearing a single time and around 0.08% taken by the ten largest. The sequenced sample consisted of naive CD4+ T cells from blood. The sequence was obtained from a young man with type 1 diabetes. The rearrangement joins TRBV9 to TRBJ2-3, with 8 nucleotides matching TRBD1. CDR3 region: CASSGRTGRTDTQYF. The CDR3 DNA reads TGTGCCAGCAGCGGGAGGACAGGGCGCACAGATACGCAGTATTTT.